The next 8 T cell receptor beta chains were all read from a single sample in a study of shared clonotypes between healthy human individuals. Clones were read by immunoSEQ multiplex PCR, and TCRdb kept only the in-frame ones, dropping some. This sample has about 460,000 clones, with more than 70% found just once. What was sequenced was PBMCs. The receptors stem from a woman between 40 and 55 years old in good health. Some clones in this sample may be carry-over from other donors' samples.

The rearrangement links TRBV7-2 to TRBJ1-1, with no clear D. Germline CDR1 SGHTA, CDR2 FQGNSA. This CDR3 has 14 amino acids. Trimming took off 1 base at V and 5 bases at J, with 11 bases between the two ends. The CDR3 DNA reads as TGTGCCAGCAGCTTAGGAGGGCTGGCGACTGAAGCTTTCTTT. Amino acids: CASSLGGLATEAFF.

The rearrangement joins TRBV7-9 to TRBJ2-1; TRBD1 matches 8 bases. Trimming removed 5 bases from V and 2 bases from J; junction bases left unmatched: 5. Germline CDR1 SEHNR, CDR2 FQNEAQ (reference sequence). The CDR3 spans 15 residues. Here the CDR3 reads CASSVRTGTYNEQFF. The CDR3 DNA reads as TGTGCCAGCAGCGTAAGGACAGGGACCTACAATGAGCAGTTCTTC.

Of note for this clone: This likely traces to a read error, being one base from a far larger clone. The rearrangement links TRBV30 to TRBJ1-2, with 7 nucleotides matching TRBD1. The V and J ends lost 3 bases and 3 bases, in that order; junction bases with no gene match: 7. CDR1 GTSNPN and CDR2 SVGIG come from the germline V gene (reference sequence). This CDR3 is built from 14 residues. In nucleotides, the CDR3 is TGTGCCTGGAGACCCCCTGGACAGGACTATGGCTACACCTTC. It is translated as CAWRPPGQDYGYTF.

V is TRBV5-1 and J is TRBJ2-5; 7 bases are a match to TRBD1. Germline-derived CDR1 and CDR2 are SGHRS and YFSETQ. The CDR3 has 14 residues. J was trimmed by 5 bases and V by 7 bases; bases with no gene match: 11. The CDR3 protein is CASHPTRGSETQYF. The CDR3 coding sequence is TGCGCCAGCCACCCGACCAGGGGGTCGGAGACCCAGTACTTC.

Comments on this clone: This may stem from a read error, because a much larger clone lies one nucleotide away. The chain recombines TRBV9 with TRBJ1-2; 11 bases are shared with TRBD1. This CDR3 has 16 residues. CDR1 is SGDLS, CDR2 YYNGEE, per germline. The CDR3 sequence: CASGVGGDRGRYGYTF. The CDR3 coding sequence is TGTGCCAGCGGCGTAGGAGGGGACAGGGGGAGGTATGGCTACACCTTC.

In the case of this clone: Additional DNA sequences in this sample encode the identical CDR3. This chain uses TRBV14 with TRBJ1-2; 8 bases agree with TRBD1. The CDR3 sequence is 14 residues long. V lost 3 bases to trimming and J lost 5 bases; unmatched junction nucleotides: 5. Germline values: CDR1 SGHDN, CDR2 FVKESK. CDR3: CASSQYRGGYGYTF. The CDR3 bases are TGTGCCAGCAGCCAGTACAGGGGGGGTTATGGCTACACCTTC.

The chain joins TRBV4-3 to TRBJ2-5, with 10 bases lining up with TRBD1. The CDR3 covers 17 residues. V shed 4 bases, J shed 2 bases, and the junction held 10 bases outside the gene matches. In germline, CDR1 is LGHNA, CDR2 YSLEER. DNA for the CDR3: TGCGCCAGCAGCCCCAAGGTCAGGGACAGGGGTCAAGAGACCCAGTACTTC. It is translated as CASSPKVRDRGQETQYF.

V is TRBV30 and J is TRBJ1-1, with D uncertain. Looked up from germline, CDR1 is GTSNPN and CDR2 is SVGIG (reference sequence). V gave up 7 bases and J gave up 0 bases, with 12 bases separating them. The CDR3 spans 13 residues. The CDR3 sequence is CASTPGLNTEAFF. The CDR3 nucleotides are TGTGCCTCGACACCCGGTCTGAACACTGAAGCTTTCTTT. The whole variable domain, filled in from reference TRBV30 and TRBJ1-1, reads SQTIHQWPATLVQPVGSPLSLECTVEGTSNPNLYWYRQAAGRGLQLLFYSVGIGQISSEVPQNLSASRPQDRQFILSSKKLLLSDSGFYLCASTPGLNTEAFFGQGTRLTVV.